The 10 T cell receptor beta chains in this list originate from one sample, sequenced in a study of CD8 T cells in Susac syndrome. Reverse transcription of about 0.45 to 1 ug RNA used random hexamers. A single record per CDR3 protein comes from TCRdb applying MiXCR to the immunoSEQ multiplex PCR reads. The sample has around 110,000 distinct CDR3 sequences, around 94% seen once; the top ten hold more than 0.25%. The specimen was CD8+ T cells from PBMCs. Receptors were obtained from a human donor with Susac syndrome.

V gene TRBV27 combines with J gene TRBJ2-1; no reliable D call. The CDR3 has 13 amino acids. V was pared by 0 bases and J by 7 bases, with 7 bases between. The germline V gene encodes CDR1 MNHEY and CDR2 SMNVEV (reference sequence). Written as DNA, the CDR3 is TGTGCCAGCAGTTTATCGCTGCCGAATGAGCAGTTCTTC. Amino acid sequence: CASSLSLPNEQFF.

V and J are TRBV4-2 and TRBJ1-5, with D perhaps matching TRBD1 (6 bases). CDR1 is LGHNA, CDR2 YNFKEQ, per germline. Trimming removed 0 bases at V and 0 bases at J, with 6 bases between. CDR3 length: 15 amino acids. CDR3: CASSQEQGSNQPQHF. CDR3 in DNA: TGTGCCAGCAGCCAAGAACAGGGTAGCAATCAGCCCCAGCATTTT.

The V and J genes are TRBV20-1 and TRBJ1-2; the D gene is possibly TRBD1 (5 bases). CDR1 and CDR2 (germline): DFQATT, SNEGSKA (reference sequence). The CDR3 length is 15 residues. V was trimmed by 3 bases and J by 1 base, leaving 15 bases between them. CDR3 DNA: TGCAGTGCTAGGCAGGGCCCCAACGATAACTATGGCTACACCTTC. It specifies CSARQGPNDNYGYTF.

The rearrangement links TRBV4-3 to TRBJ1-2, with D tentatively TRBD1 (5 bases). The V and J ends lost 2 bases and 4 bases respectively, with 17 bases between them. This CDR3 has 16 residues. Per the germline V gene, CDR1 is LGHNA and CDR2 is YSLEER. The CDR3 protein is CASSQTPIGGSYGYTF. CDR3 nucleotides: TGCGCCAGCAGCCAAACCCCGATCGGGGGGAGCTATGGCTACACCTTC.

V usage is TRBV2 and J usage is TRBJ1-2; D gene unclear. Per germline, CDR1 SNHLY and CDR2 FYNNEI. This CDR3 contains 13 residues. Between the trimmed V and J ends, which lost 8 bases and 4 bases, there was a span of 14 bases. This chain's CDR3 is CASGPSMSYGYTF. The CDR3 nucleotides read TGTGCCAGCGGCCCATCCATGTCCTATGGCTACACCTTC. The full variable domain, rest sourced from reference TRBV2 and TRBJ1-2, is EPEVTQTPSHQVTQMGQEVILRCVPISNHLYFYWYRQILGQKVEFLVSFYNNEISEKSEIFDDQFSVERPDGSNFTLKIRSTKLEDSAMYFCASGPSMSYGYTFGSGTRLTVV.

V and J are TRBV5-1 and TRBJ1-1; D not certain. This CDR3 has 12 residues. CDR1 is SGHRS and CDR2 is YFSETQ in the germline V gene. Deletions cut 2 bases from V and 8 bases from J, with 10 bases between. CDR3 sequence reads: CASSFAGPEAFF. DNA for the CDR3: TGCGCCAGCAGCTTCGCCGGACCCGAAGCTTTCTTT. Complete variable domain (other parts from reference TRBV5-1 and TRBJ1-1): KAGVTQTPRYLIKTRGQQVTLSCSPISGHRSVSWYQQTPGQGLQFLFEYFSETQRNKGNFPGRFSGRQFSNSRSEMNVSTLELGDSALYLCASSFAGPEAFFGQGTRLTVV.

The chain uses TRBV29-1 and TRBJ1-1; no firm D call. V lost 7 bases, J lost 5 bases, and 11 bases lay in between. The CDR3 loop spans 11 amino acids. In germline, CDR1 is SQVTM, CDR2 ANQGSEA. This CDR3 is CSGEGGTEAFF. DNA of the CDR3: TGCAGCGGTGAGGGTGGAACTGAAGCTTTCTTT.

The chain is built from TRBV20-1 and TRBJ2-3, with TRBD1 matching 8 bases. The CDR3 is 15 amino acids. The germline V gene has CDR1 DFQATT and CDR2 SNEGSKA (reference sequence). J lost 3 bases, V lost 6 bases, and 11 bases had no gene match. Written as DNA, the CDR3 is TGCAGTGCCGCAGGGGGCGGGCCTGGAACAGATACGCAGTATTTT. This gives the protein CSAAGGGPGTDTQYF.

CDR3 bases: TGTGCCAGCAGCCCCGGACCGCTGAGCTCCTACAATGAGCAGTTCTTC. Its translation is CASSPGPLSSYNEQFF. V gene TRBV6-2 or TRBV6-3 combines with J gene TRBJ2-1; no firm D call. V was trimmed by 6 bases and J by 0 bases, leaving 15 bases between them. The CDR3 extends over 16 amino acids. Germline values: CDR1 MNHEY, CDR2 SVGEGT.

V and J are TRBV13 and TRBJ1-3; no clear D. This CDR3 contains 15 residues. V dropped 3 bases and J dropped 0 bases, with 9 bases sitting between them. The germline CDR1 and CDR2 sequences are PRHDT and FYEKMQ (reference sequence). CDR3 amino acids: CASSLQVSSGNTIYF. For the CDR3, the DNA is TGTGCCAGCAGCTTGCAGGTTTCCTCTGGAAACACCATATATTTT.